This T cell receptor (beta chain) was sequenced in a study of blood T cell repertoires in COVID-19. Assay: immunoSEQ multiplex PCR; the TCRdb copy retains only in-frame clones and omits some. The repertoire includes hundreds of thousands of clones, 85% to 90% of them detected once, and 10% to 15% sits in the top ten. Trimming took off 6 bases at V and 6 bases at J, with 8 bases between the two ends. CDR3 length: 12 residues. CDR1 is SGHTA, CDR2 FQGNSA, per germline. The rearrangement joins TRBV7-2 to TRBJ2-2, with unresolved D. The receptor was isolated from a human donor in a cohort sampled during active COVID-19. Material for sequencing was peripheral blood. The CDR3 here is CASRGAAGELFF. CDR3 DNA: TGTGCCAGCAGGGGTGCGGCCGGGGAGCTGTTTTTT.